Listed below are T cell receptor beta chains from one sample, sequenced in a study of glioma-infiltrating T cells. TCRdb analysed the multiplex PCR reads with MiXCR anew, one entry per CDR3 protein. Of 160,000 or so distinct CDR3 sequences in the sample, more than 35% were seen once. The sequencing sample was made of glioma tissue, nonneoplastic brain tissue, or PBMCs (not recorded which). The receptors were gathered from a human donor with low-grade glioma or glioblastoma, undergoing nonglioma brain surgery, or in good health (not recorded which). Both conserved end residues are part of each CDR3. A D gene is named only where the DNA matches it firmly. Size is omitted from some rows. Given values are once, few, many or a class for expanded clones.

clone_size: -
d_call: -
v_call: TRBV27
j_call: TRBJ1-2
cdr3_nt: TGTGCCAGCATCAAGGGATGCGCAGACAAAAATGGCTACACCTTC
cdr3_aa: CASIKGCADKNGYTF

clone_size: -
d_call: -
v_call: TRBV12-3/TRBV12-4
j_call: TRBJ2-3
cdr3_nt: TGTGCCAGCAGTTCAGACTTCCGGGGACCGACAGATACGCAGTATTTT
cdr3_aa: CASSSDFRGPTDTQYF

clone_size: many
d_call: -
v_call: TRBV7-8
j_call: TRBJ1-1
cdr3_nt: TGTGCCAGCAAAGTGGTGGGGGACACTGAAGCTTTCTTT
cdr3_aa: CASKVVGDTEAFF

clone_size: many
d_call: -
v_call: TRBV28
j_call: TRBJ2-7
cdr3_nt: TGTGCCAGCATTCCCTCAGATGGGTTTGGGTACGAGCAGTACTTC
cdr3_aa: CASIPSDGFGYEQYF

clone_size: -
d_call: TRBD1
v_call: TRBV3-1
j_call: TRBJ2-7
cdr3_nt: TGTGCCAGCAGACAAGGGACAGGGCTTGGGTACGAGCAGTACTTC
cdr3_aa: CASRQGTGLGYEQYF

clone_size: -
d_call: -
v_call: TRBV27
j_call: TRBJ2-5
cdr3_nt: TGTGCCAGTAAAACCCAAGAGACCCAGCACTTC
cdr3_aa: CASKTQETQHF

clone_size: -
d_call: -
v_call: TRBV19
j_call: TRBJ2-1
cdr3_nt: TGTGCCAGTAGTCACGAGACATTCTCCTACAATGAGCAGTTCTTC
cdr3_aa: CASSHETFSYNEQFF

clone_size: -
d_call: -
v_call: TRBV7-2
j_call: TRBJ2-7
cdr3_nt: TGTGCCAGCAGCTTAGCGGGCTCGTCGGGAGAGCAGTACTTC
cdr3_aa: CASSLAGSSGEQYF

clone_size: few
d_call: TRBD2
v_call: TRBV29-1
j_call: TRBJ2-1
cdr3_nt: TGCAGCGTTGGAGGACTAGCGGGTGATGAGCAGTTCTTC
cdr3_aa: CSVGGLAGDEQFF

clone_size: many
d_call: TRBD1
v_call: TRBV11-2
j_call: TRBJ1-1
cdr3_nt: TGTGCCAGCAGCCTAATGGGGGGACAGATCACTGAAGCTTTCTTT
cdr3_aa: CASSLMGGQITEAFF

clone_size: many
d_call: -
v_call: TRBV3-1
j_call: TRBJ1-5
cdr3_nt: TGTGCCAGCAGCCAAGGTGGGATTCAGCCCCAGCATTTT
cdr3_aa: CASSQGGIQPQHF

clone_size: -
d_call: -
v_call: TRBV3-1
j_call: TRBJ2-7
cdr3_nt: TGTGCCAGCAGCCAAGATATAAACCTTGGAGAGCAGTACTTC
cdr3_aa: CASSQDINLGEQYF

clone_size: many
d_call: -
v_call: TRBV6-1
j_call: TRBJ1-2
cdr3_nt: TGTGCCAGCAATGTCGGCTATGGCTACACCTTC
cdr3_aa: CASNVGYGYTF

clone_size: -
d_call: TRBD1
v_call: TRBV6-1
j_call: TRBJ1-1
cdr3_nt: TGTGCCAGCAGTCTTGGACAGGGGAACACTAAAGCTTTGTTT
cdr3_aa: CASSLGQGNTKALF

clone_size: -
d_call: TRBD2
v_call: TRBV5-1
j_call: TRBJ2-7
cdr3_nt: TGCGCCAGCAGCTTGTCGGGACTAGCGGACGAGCAGTACTTC
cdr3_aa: CASSLSGLADEQYF

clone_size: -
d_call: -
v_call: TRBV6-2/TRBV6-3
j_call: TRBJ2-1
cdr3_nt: TGTACCAGTCTTATTAACCAGGAAGACCAGTTCTTC
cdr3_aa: CTSLINQEDQFF

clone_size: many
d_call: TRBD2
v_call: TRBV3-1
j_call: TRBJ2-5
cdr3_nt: TGTGCCAGTACACCGACTAGCGGGATAGAGACCCAGTACTTC
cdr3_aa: CASTPTSGIETQYF

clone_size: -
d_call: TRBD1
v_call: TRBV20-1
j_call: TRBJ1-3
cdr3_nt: TGCAGTGCTAGAGCCCGGGACAGGGAGACCCCCTCTGGAAACACAATATATTTT
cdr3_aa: CSARARDRETPSGNTIYF